These T cell receptor beta chains were read from a single sample in a study of T cell responses to AZD1222 COVID-19 vaccine. Clones were sequenced by immunoSEQ multiplex PCR, and TCRdb holds only the in-frame ones, with some missing. The table includes some 150,000 clones, around 89% detected once. This material consisted of peripheral blood, taken 28 days after the second AZD1222 dose. Source of these receptors: an adult who received the AZD1222 COVID-19 vaccine. CDR3s include the opening cysteine and the closing phenylalanine or tryptophan. A D gene is named only where the DNA matches it firmly. Rows give clone size only sometimes, using once, few, many, or a class for an expanded clone.

>TRBV4-3|.|.|TRBJ1-6
CASSQGSGRSSPLHF
TGCGCCAGCAGCCAAGGATCTGGAAGAAGCTCACCCCTCCACTTT
>TRBV29-1|.|.|TRBJ1-2
CSVPSRDYGYTF
TGCAGCGTTCCCTCCCGTGACTATGGCTACACCTTC
>TRBV27|.|.|TRBJ1-5
CASRRTGIEPQHF
TGTGCCAGCAGACGGACGGGAATCGAACCCCAGCATTTT
>TRBV10-2|few|.|TRBJ1-1
CASRDSRLNTEAFF
TGCGCCAGCAGGGACAGCCGGTTAAACACTGAAGCTTTCTTT
>TRBV7-9|few|.|TRBJ1-5
CASSSGVGLHNQPQHF
TGTGCCAGCAGCTCCGGGGTGGGACTCCATAATCAGCCCCAGCATTTT
>TRBV12-3/TRBV12-4|.|.|TRBJ1-2
CASSFERGRYTF
TGTGCCAGCAGTTTTGAGAGGGGCAGGTACACCTTC
>TRBV12-5|.|.|TRBJ1-2
CASGPRAPHDGYTF
TGTGCTAGTGGACCCCGGGCCCCCCACGATGGCTACACCTTC
>TRBV15|.|.|TRBJ1-2
CATSRDARGRRSGYTF
TGTGCCACCAGCAGAGATGCTCGGGGACGTCGAAGCGGCTACACCTTC
>TRBV9|.|.|TRBJ2-1
CASSVDGNEQFF
TGTGCCAGCAGCGTAGATGGCAATGAGCAGTTCTTC
>TRBV6-5|.|TRBD1|TRBJ1-2
CASRGTGRLYGYTF
TGTGCCAGCAGGGGGACAGGGCGCCTTTATGGCTACACCTTC
>TRBV19|.|.|TRBJ1-2
CASSISSSNYGYTF
TGTGCCAGTAGTATTTCTTCTTCTAACTATGGCTACACCTTC
>TRBV11-2|.|.|TRBJ1-1
CASSLGVLNTEAFF
TGTGCCAGCAGCTTAGGGGTATTGAACACTGAAGCTTTCTTT
>TRBV30|once|.|TRBJ1-2
CAWSVPPGGGYTF
TGTGCCTGGAGTGTACCCCCGGGGGGAGGCTACACCTTC
>TRBV19|.|.|TRBJ2-1
CASSMAGPGDEQFF
TGTGCCAGTAGTATGGCAGGGCCAGGGGACGAGCAGTTCTTC
>TRBV30|.|.|TRBJ1-1
CAWSHRVEAFF
TGTGCCTGGAGCCACAGGGTTGAAGCTTTCTTT
>TRBV6-2/TRBV6-3|few|TRBD1|TRBJ2-5
CASSPETGQETQYF
TGTGCCAGCAGTCCAGAGACAGGGCAAGAGACCCAGTACTTC
>TRBV9|.|TRBD2|TRBJ2-6
CASSESGGAPGANVLTF
TGTGCCAGCAGCGAAAGCGGGGGGGCCCCTGGGGCCAACGTCCTGACTTTC
>TRBV6-1|.|.|TRBJ1-5
CASSEALRTRKNQPQHF
TGTGCCAGCAGTGAAGCGCTTCGGACAAGGAAGAATCAGCCCCAGCATTTT
>TRBV7-8|.|.|TRBJ1-2
CASSLARGGFGYGYTF
TGTGCCAGCAGCTTAGCAAGGGGAGGTTTTGGGTATGGCTACACCTTC
>TRBV28|once|.|TRBJ1-2
CASSLRVNYGYTF
TGTGCCAGCAGTTTGAGGGTGAACTATGGCTACACCTTC
>TRBV3-1/TRBV3-2|.|.|TRBJ2-6
CASSQHGGKQGPSSGANVLTF
TGTGCCAGCAGCCAACACGGGGGGAAACAGGGGCCTTCCTCTGGGGCCAACGTCCTGACTTTC
>TRBV5-4|.|.|TRBJ2-1
CASSPLMGRGANSYNEQFF
TGTGCCAGCAGCCCACTGATGGGACGGGGGGCCAACTCCTACAATGAGCAGTTCTTC
>TRBV3-1/TRBV3-2|.|TRBD1|TRBJ1-2
CASSQGQGVGGYTF
TGTGCCAGCAGCCAAGGACAGGGTGTGGGCGGCTACACCTTC
>TRBV9|once|.|TRBJ1-1
CASSPEGGAFF
TGTGCCAGCAGCCCGGAGGGAGGAGCTTTCTTT
>TRBV6-5|.|.|TRBJ2-7
CASSYDRGISSYEQYF
TGTGCCAGCAGTTACGATAGGGGGATAAGCTCCTACGAGCAGTACTTC
>TRBV18|.|.|TRBJ1-1
CASSPVRDWNTEAFF
TGTGCCAGCTCACCGGTAAGGGACTGGAACACTGAAGCTTTCTTT
>TRBV6-1|few|.|TRBJ2-7
CASSEEGAPTSYEQYF
TGTGCCAGCAGTGAAGAAGGAGCACCGACGTCCTACGAGCAGTACTTC
>TRBV7-2|.|TRBD2|TRBJ2-5
CASSSQRGSDEETQYF
TGTGCCAGCAGCTCTCAGCGGGGATCTGATGAAGAGACCCAGTACTTC
>TRBV4-3|.|.|TRBJ2-1
CASSPPDSRNEQFF
TGCGCCAGCAGCCCACCGGACAGTCGCAATGAGCAGTTCTTC
>TRBV10-3|.|.|TRBJ1-1
CATSNGGSTEAFF
TGTGCCACCTCAAACGGAGGTAGCACTGAAGCTTTCTTT
>TRBV6-1|.|.|TRBJ1-1
CASSEDRADEAFF
TGTGCCAGCAGTGAAGACAGAGCGGATGAAGCTTTCTTT
>TRBV9|few|TRBD2|TRBJ2-1
CASSRRLAGSSYNEQFF
TGTGCCAGCAGCCGACGACTAGCTGGGAGCTCCTACAATGAGCAGTTCTTC
>TRBV7-9|.|.|TRBJ1-2
CASSFQQDLNYGYTF
TGTGCCAGCAGCTTTCAGCAGGACCTGAACTATGGCTACACCTTC
>TRBV6-2/TRBV6-3|.|.|TRBJ1-6
CASSYGQRNSPLHF
TGTGCCAGCAGTTACGGGCAGCGGAATTCACCCCTCCACTTT
>TRBV29-1|.|.|TRBJ2-2
CSVRGTVNTGELFF
TGCAGCGTTAGAGGGACTGTGAACACCGGGGAGCTGTTTTTT
>TRBV7-9|.|TRBD1|TRBJ2-4
CASSRGQGKNIQYF
TGTGCCAGCAGCCGCGGACAGGGCAAAAACATTCAGTACTTC
>TRBV5-4|.|.|TRBJ2-1
CASSLGGGLPYNEQFF
TGTGCCAGCAGCCTGGGGGGGGGCCTACCCTACAATGAGCAGTTCTTC
>TRBV10-3|.|.|TRBJ1-2
CAISEPGTTRGAYGYTF
TGTGCCATCAGTGAGCCCGGGACAACCCGCGGGGCCTATGGCTACACCTTC
>TRBV19|.|TRBD1|TRBJ1-5
CASRTVGTASNQPQHF
TGTGCCAGTAGGACCGTCGGGACAGCTAGCAATCAGCCCCAGCATTTT
>TRBV2|.|.|TRBJ2-7
CASSVSGVGYEQYF
TGTGCCAGCAGTGTGTCGGGCGTAGGATACGAGCAGTACTTC
>TRBV6-4|few|.|TRBJ2-1
CASSDMRGADEQFF
TGTGCCAGCAGTGACATGCGAGGCGCGGATGAGCAGTTCTTC
>TRBV27|.|TRBD1|TRBJ1-4
CASRHGRGAEKLFF
TGTGCCAGCAGGCACGGCAGGGGGGCTGAAAAACTGTTTTTT
>TRBV4-3|.|.|TRBJ2-6
CASSQVDSGANVLTF
TGCGCCAGCAGCCAAGTAGACTCTGGGGCCAACGTCCTGACTTTC
>TRBV4-1|once|.|TRBJ2-7
CASSPTSSGGEQYF
TGCGCCAGCAGCCCAACCAGTTCTGGGGGAGAGCAGTACTTC
>TRBV5-4|.|TRBD1|TRBJ1-2
CASSHFAGTVYGYTF
TGTGCCAGCAGCCATTTCGCCGGGACAGTCTATGGCTACACCTTC
>TRBV5-4|.|TRBD2|TRBJ2-5
CASSLGLAGGETQYF
TGTGCCAGCAGCCTAGGACTAGCGGGGGGGGAGACCCAGTACTTC
>TRBV11-2|.|.|TRBJ1-1
CASSLGLSIDEAFF
TGTGCCAGCAGCTTAGGGCTTTCAATCGATGAAGCTTTCTTT
>TRBV5-4|once|.|TRBJ1-3
CASSSQGTGNTIYF
TGTGCCAGCAGCTCACAGGGAACGGGAAACACCATATATTTT
>TRBV5-1|.|.|TRBJ1-2
CASSLGTDYGYTF
TGCGCCAGCAGCTTGGGGACGGACTATGGCTACACCTTC
>TRBV29-1|.|TRBD1|TRBJ1-5
CSVGQGKPQHF
TGCAGCGTGGGACAGGGGAAGCCCCAGCATTTT
>TRBV12-3/TRBV12-4|.|.|TRBJ1-1
CASSPRNTEAFF
TGTGCCAGCAGTCCCAGGAACACTGAAGCTTTCTTT
>TRBV30|.|TRBD1|TRBJ1-6
CAWSVSGGLHF
TGTGCCTGGAGTGTCTCAGGGGGCCTCCACTTT
>TRBV7-9|once|.|TRBJ1-2
CASSLEGFGYTF
TGTGCCAGCAGCTTAGAGGGCTTCGGCTACACCTTC
>TRBV18|.|TRBD1|TRBJ1-1
CASSPRQGAGAEAFF
TGTGCCAGCTCACCACGACAGGGGGCGGGGGCTGAAGCTTTCTTT
>TRBV9|.|.|TRBJ1-2
CASSPRRAPHGYTF
TGTGCCAGCAGCCCACGTAGGGCCCCCCATGGCTACACCTTC
>TRBV7-2|.|.|TRBJ1-1
CASSLLSWGALEAFF
TGTGCCAGCAGCTTACTCTCTTGGGGGGCCCTTGAAGCTTTCTTT